These 27 T cell receptor beta chains share one sample of origin, sequenced in a study of tumor-infiltrating lymphocytes in oesophageal squamous cell carcinoma. Using its own MiXCR run on the PCR reads, TCRdb lists one record per CDR3 protein. The repertoire includes about 15,000 distinct CDR3 sequences, around 52% of them detected once, and around 18% sits in the top ten. The sample comprised esophageal tumor tissue. The origin of the receptors is a male donor with esophageal squamous cell carcinoma.

V is TRBV7-8 and J is TRBJ2-1; TRBD2 matches 9 bases. The DNA end lines up better with TRBJ2-7; the J call may be wrong. This CDR3 region has 17 residues. Per germline, CDR1 SGHVS and CDR2 FQNEAQ. In DNA, the CDR3 is TGTGCCAGCAGCTTAAGACCAGCGGGAGGCGGTAGAAACGAGCAGTACTTC. It translates to CASSLRPAGGGRNEQYF.

This clonotype has only a few counts. The CDR3 coding sequence is TGTGCCAGCAAAAGCACAAATACCAGGGGCAATGAGCAGTTCTTC. It yields the protein CASKSTNTRGNEQFF. The chain uses TRBV7-2 and TRBJ2-1; D is possibly TRBD1 (6 bases). The CDR3 is 15 amino acids. Germline CDR1 and CDR2: SGHTA and FQGNSA. Deletions cut 7 bases from V and 6 bases from J, with 19 bases between.

For this clonotype: It is likely a read error, because the conserved phenylalanine at the end of the CDR3 is missing. The DNA is left out, because the CDR3 cannot be placed on it with certainty; the CDR3 is given as TCRdb lists it. The chain is built from TRBV12-3 or TRBV12-4 and TRBJ2-7. 13 amino acids form the CDR3, both terminal residues included. CDR3 loop: CASSRPPEFFFGS.

This clonotype was counted only a few times. One base away lies a much larger clone, so this may be a sequencing read error. V and J are TRBV7-9 and TRBJ2-7, with D possibly matching TRBD1 (6 bases). Germline V gene lookup returns CDR1 SEHNR and CDR2 FQNEAQ (reference sequence). The CDR3 is 16 residues long. The V end was cut by 4 bases, the J end by 7 bases, with 23 bases between. The CDR3 is CASSSWTVSSYNEQYF. The CDR3 DNA is TGTGCCAGCAGCTCCTGGACAGTGAGCTCCTACAATGAGCAGTACTTC.

This clonotype was counted only a few times. The genes are TRBV11-3 and TRBJ1-1, with D possibly matching TRBD1 (5 bases). Trimming cost V 5 bases and J 4 bases, with 11 bases left between them. Germline CDR1 and CDR2: SGHNT and YENEEA. CDR3 length: 13 residues. In DNA form, the CDR3 reads TGTGCCAGCAGCCGACAGTCGGGCACTGAAGCTTTCTTT. Its protein product is CASSRQSGTEAFF.

The V gene is TRBV7-2, the J gene TRBJ2-3, with 14 bases matching TRBD2. Gene TRBJ2-7 matches the end of the DNA better, so the J call may be wrong. This CDR3 has 17 residues. Germline V lookup: CDR1 SGHTA, CDR2 FQGNSA. The CDR3: CASSLGGPGLAGEGQYF. CDR3 nucleotides: TGTGCCAGCAGCTTAGGGGGCCCGGGACTAGCGGGAGAGGGGCAGTACTTC.

The gene calls are TRBV11-3 and TRBJ2-7, with 9 positions matching TRBD1. Near its end, the DNA agrees better with TRBJ2-1, so the J call may be wrong. The CDR3 consists of 15 residues. Germline V gene lookup returns CDR1 SGHNT and CDR2 YENEEA. The chain's CDR3 is CASSPGQGRHNEQFF. The CDR3, as DNA: TGTGCCAGCAGCCCAGGACAGGGGCGGCATAATGAGCAGTTCTTC.

This clonotype came up a few times. The V and J genes are TRBV7-2 and TRBJ2-5; TRBD2 agrees at 10 bases. The assigned J gene may be wrong: the sequence end matches TRBJ2-7 better. Germline CDR1 is SGHTA and CDR2 is FQGNSA. The length of the CDR3 is 13 residues. In DNA form, the CDR3 reads TGTGCCAGCAGTTCACTAGCGGGATACGAGCAGTACTTC. Translated, it gives CASSSLAGYEQYF.

V usage is TRBV5-1 and J usage is TRBJ2-3; D perhaps matches TRBD2 (5 bases). V lost 2 bases and J lost 1, with 14 bases in between. Per the germline V gene, CDR1 is SGHRS and CDR2 is YFSETQ. CDR3 length equals 16 residues. The CDR3 nucleotides read TGCGCCAGCAGCTTAAAGTGGGAGAGGGGCACAGATACGCAGTATTTT. Protein product: CASSLKWERGTDTQYF.

This clonotype was seen many times. CDR3 loop: CASSPPIGRATNYGYTF. The CDR3 nucleotides read TGTGCCAGCTCACCACCCATAGGCAGGGCCACTAACTATGGCTACACCTTC. The chain recombines TRBV18 with TRBJ1-2, with D possibly being TRBD1 (5 bases). There are 17 residues in the CDR3. Germline loops: CDR1 KGHSH, CDR2 LQKENI. V was pared by 0 bases and J by 0 bases, with 14 bases between. Together with reference TRBV18 and TRBJ1-2, the CDR3 gives the full variable domain: NAGVMQNPRHLVRRRGQEARLRCSPMKGHSHVYWYRQLPEEGLKFMVYLQKENIIDESGMPKERFSAEFPKEGPSILRIQQVVRGDSAAYFCASSPPIGRATNYGYTFGSGTRLTVV.

The V call is TRBV27, the J call TRBJ2-6; D perhaps matches TRBD1 (6 bases). The end of the DNA aligns better with TRBJ2-1, so the J call may be wrong. Per germline, CDR1 MNHEY and CDR2 SMNVEV (reference sequence). The CDR3 is 11 residues long. CDR3 sequence: CASSYRDEQFF. CDR3 DNA sequence: TGTGCCAGCAGTTACAGGGATGAGCAGTTCTTC.

This clonotype is medium-sized (0.01 to 0.1%) in the sample. The rearrangement uses TRBV12-3 or TRBV12-4 and TRBJ1-5; D is uncertain. The V and J ends lost 3 bases and 4 bases respectively, with 13 bases between them. This CDR3 spans 15 amino acids. This chain's CDR3 is CASSFPLVWNQPQHF. CDR3 in DNA: TGTGCCAGCAGTTTTCCGTTGGTTTGGAATCAGCCCCAGCATTTT.

The J gene is TRBJ2-7, the V gene TRBV7-8; possible D gene TRBD2, 6 bases. The V gene lost 1 base and the J gene lost 4 bases, with 11 bases spanning the gap. The CDR3 sequence is 14 residues long. Germline V lookup: CDR1 SGHVS, CDR2 FQNEAQ. The CDR3 coding sequence is TGTGCCAGCAGCTTAGTTCTAGCGAGGTACGAGCAGTACTTC. It codes for CASSLVLARYEQYF.

The rearrangement uses TRBV6-1 and TRBJ2-7; 10 nucleotides match TRBD1. This CDR3 spans 15 amino acids. The trim removed 2 bases at V and 1 base at J, leaving 2 bases unmatched. Germline V gene sequence: CDR1 MNHNS, CDR2 SASEGT. CDR3 amino acids: CASSERTGGSYEQYF. The CDR3, as DNA: TGTGCCAGCAGTGAAAGGACAGGGGGTTCCTACGAGCAGTACTTC.

The rearrangement links TRBV5-1 to TRBJ2-5; 10 bases agree with TRBD2. Near its end, the DNA agrees better with TRBJ2-1, so the J call may be wrong. Germline V gene data show CDR1 as SGHRS and CDR2 as YFSETQ. The length of the CDR3 is 15 residues. The CDR3 loop is CASSLTSGTYNEQFF. The CDR3 nucleotides read TGCGCCAGCAGCTTGACTAGCGGGACCTACAATGAGCAGTTCTTC.

Details on this clonotype: Since a much larger clone is just one base distant, this may be a read error. V gene TRBV10-3 combines with J gene TRBJ2-3; 7 bases map to TRBD1. V dropped 6 bases and J dropped 14; count of bases not matched to a gene: 17. The germline gives CDR1 ENHRY, CDR2 SYGVKD. The CDR3 is 14 residues long. The CDR3 DNA reads as TGTGCCATCAGGGGGGACAGTTCCGTCGGGGAGCTGTATTTT. Residues: CAIRGDSSVGELYF.

The genes are TRBV7-6 and TRBJ2-5; 8 bases are a match to TRBD1. With the DNA end fitting TRBJ2-7 better, the J assignment may be wrong. CDR3 size: 14 residues. Germline CDR1 SGHVS, CDR2 FNYEAQ. CDR3 in DNA: TGTGCCAGCAGCTTATATCAGGGGGCTTACGAGCAGTACTTC. Translating it yields CASSLYQGAYEQYF.

This clonotype was picked up many times. This chain connects TRBV5-1 to TRBJ2-2, with TRBD2 identical over 8 bases. The CDR3 has 16 residues. Germline V gives CDR1 SGHRS, CDR2 YFSETQ. The junction had 10 bases not matched to a gene; V was cut back by 6 bases and J by 3 bases. The CDR3 loop is CASTSSGRADTGELFF. CDR3 coding DNA: TGCGCCAGCACGAGTTCCGGGAGGGCCGACACCGGGGAGCTGTTTTTT.

This clonotype came up a few times. The genes are TRBV7-6 and TRBJ2-6, with D possibly TRBD2 on 7 matching bases. This CDR3 spans 15 amino acids. Germline V gene lookup returns CDR1 SGHVS and CDR2 FNYEAQ. DNA of the CDR3: TGTGCTAGCTCTGAGGGGGGGCCTGGGGCCAACGTCCTGACTTTC. This translates into CASSEGGPGANVLTF.

This clonotype was recorded a few times. The V call is TRBV7-6, the J call TRBJ2-3, with D unclear. Deletions cut 6 bases from V and 0 bases from J, with 7 bases between. Germline V gene data show CDR1 as SGHVS and CDR2 as FNYEAQ. This CDR3 has 13 amino acids. CDR3 sequence reads: CASRDGSTDTQYF. The CDR3 DNA follows: TGTGCCAGCAGAGATGGGAGCACAGATACGCAGTATTTT.

This clonotype is classed as medium-sized. The V gene is TRBV6-6, the J gene TRBJ1-1; no firm D call. V was cut by 2 bases and J by 2 bases, with 6 bases left in between. The CDR3 runs to 13 residues. Germline V gene sequence: CDR1 MNHNY, CDR2 SVGAGI (reference sequence). This CDR3 is CASSYPGNTEAFF. DNA of the CDR3: TGTGCCAGCAGTTACCCCGGCAACACTGAAGCTTTCTTT.

This chain links TRBV7-9 with TRBJ2-5; D possibly corresponds to TRBD1 (5 bases). The better agreement between TRBJ1-2 and the DNA end casts doubt on the J call. Germline CDR1 reads SEHNR; CDR2 reads FQNEAQ (reference sequence). The CDR3 totals 14 residues. The CDR3 sequence: CASSHGDVNYGYTF. The CDR3 DNA reads TGTGCCAGCAGCCATGGGGACGTTAACTATGGCTACACCTTC.

V is TRBV12-3 or TRBV12-4 and J is TRBJ2-5; 8 nucleotides align to TRBD1. Near its end, the DNA agrees better with TRBJ2-7, so the J call may be wrong. CDR3 size: 14 residues. This chain's CDR3 is CASSHWDRTYEQYF. CDR3 bases: TGTGCCAGCAGTCACTGGGACAGGACCTACGAGCAGTACTTC.

The chain is built from TRBV7-2 and TRBJ2-5, with 8 nucleotides matching TRBD1. The V segment lost 5 bases and the J segment 4 bases; nucleotides outside the gene matches: 3. In germline, CDR1 is SGHTA, CDR2 FQGNSA. The CDR3 spans 13 residues. CDR3 DNA: TGTGCCAGCAGCCCGACAGGGGTAGAGACCCAGTACTTC. Translated: CASSPTGVETQYF.

The chain is built from TRBV20-1 and TRBJ1-1, with 8 nucleotides matching TRBD1. Germline V lookup: CDR1 DFQATT, CDR2 SNEGSKA (reference sequence). Germline trimming cut 0 bases from V and 2 bases from J; bases unmatched to any gene: 5. The CDR3 length is 15 residues. The CDR3 bases are TGCAGTGCTAGAGACAGGGGGCGCGTTAACACTGAAGCTTTCTTT. It yields the protein CSARDRGRVNTEAFF.

The chain is built from TRBV6-1 and TRBJ2-3; the D is unclear. The J call is doubtful: the DNA matches TRBJ2-7 better. CDR1 and CDR2 from the germline V gene are MNHNS and SASEGT. The CDR3 runs to 12 residues. CDR3 loop: CASSEIPYEQYF. CDR3 coding DNA: TGTGCCAGCAGTGAAATCCCCTACGAGCAGTACTTC.

The CDR3 DNA is TGTGCCAGCAGTTACTCGACGGACACTGAAGCTTTCTTT. Protein sequence: CASSYSTDTEAFF. The chain links TRBV6-2 or TRBV6-3 to TRBJ1-1, with D uncertain. Trimming pared 0 bases from V and 3 bases from J, leaving 5 bases between. This CDR3 has 13 amino acids. Looked up from germline, CDR1 is MNHEY and CDR2 is SVGEGT.